This entry lists 25 T cell receptor beta chains sequenced from one sample in a study of blood T cell repertoires in COVID-19. Using immunoSEQ multiplex PCR, the repertoire was profiled, and TCRdb retains in-frame clones only, with some absent. This table holds 250,000 to 300,000 clones, roughly nine tenths found once. The specimen was PBMCs or T cells enriched from blood (not recorded which). The receptors here all came from a woman between 40 and 50 years old who had recovered from COVID-19.

The J gene is TRBJ1-6, the V gene TRBV3-1 (or the pseudogene TRBV3-2), with D unresolved. Germline V gives CDR1 LGHDT, CDR2 YNNKEL (reference sequence). This CDR3 contains 15 residues. Trimming pared 1 base from V and 7 bases from J, leaving 11 bases between. The CDR3 loop reads CASSQALRENSPLHF. CDR3 nucleotide sequence: TGTGCCAGCAGCCAAGCCCTCCGGGAGAATTCACCCCTCCACTTT.

The chain recombines TRBV19 with TRBJ1-3; TRBD1 is a possible D gene (5 bases). Germline CDR1 LNHDA, CDR2 SQIVND (reference sequence). V lost 5 bases, J lost 2 bases, and 13 bases lay in between. The CDR3 sequence is 15 residues long. In nucleotides, the CDR3 is TGTGCCAGTAGTCTAGGATGGGGCACTGGAAACACCATATATTTT. Its translation: CASSLGWGTGNTIYF.

The chain couples TRBV3-1 (or the pseudogene TRBV3-2) to TRBJ1-3, with a possible D match to TRBD1 (5 bases). Trimming pared 0 bases from V and 0 bases from J, leaving 15 bases between. The CDR3 consists of 18 residues. In germline, CDR1 is LGHDT, CDR2 YNNKEL (reference sequence). The CDR3 sequence is CASSQDGRQGISGNTIYF. CDR3 nucleotides: TGTGCCAGCAGCCAAGATGGCCGGCAGGGAATCTCTGGAAACACCATATATTTT.

The chain is built from TRBV2 and TRBJ1-2, with 7 bases aligning to TRBD1. With V trimmed by 6 bases and J by 0 bases, 7 bases remained unmatched. This CDR3 comprises 15 residues. CDR1 and CDR2 from the germline V gene are SNHLY and FYNNEI. This CDR3 is CASSRQGKTNYGYTF. In nucleotides, the CDR3 is TGTGCCAGCAGCCGACAGGGTAAAACTAACTATGGCTACACCTTC.

The chain uses TRBV9 and TRBJ1-1; D possibly corresponds to TRBD1 (5 bases). V was pared by 1 base and J by 1 base, with 8 bases between. CDR1 is SGDLS and CDR2 is YYNGEE in the germline V gene. The CDR3 is made up of 14 amino acids. CDR3 protein: CASSVQQANTEAFF. The CDR3 DNA reads TGTGCCAGCAGCGTACAACAGGCGAACACTGAAGCTTTCTTT.

The gene calls are TRBV6-5 and TRBJ2-7, with TRBD1 matching 10 bases. Germline V gene lookup returns CDR1 MNHEY and CDR2 SVGAGI. V shed 5 bases, J shed 3 bases, and the junction held 7 bases outside the gene matches. The CDR3 length is 15 residues. The CDR3: CASSTTGGRYYEQYF. CDR3 in DNA: TGTGCCAGCAGTACGACAGGGGGCCGATACTACGAGCAGTACTTC.

V is TRBV4-3 and J is TRBJ2-3; no reliable D call. V lost 1 base, J lost 2 bases, and 7 bases lay in between. The CDR3 is made up of 14 amino acids. Germline V gene data show CDR1 as LGHNA and CDR2 as YSLEER. The CDR3 region is CASSQGPPTDTQYF. CDR3 nucleotide sequence: TGCGCCAGCAGCCAAGGGCCTCCCACAGATACGCAGTATTTT.

This chain joins TRBV18 and TRBJ1-4, with D perhaps TRBD1 (6 bases). Germline CDR1 KGHSH, CDR2 LQKENI. Trimming cost V 2 bases and J 4 bases, with 17 bases left between them. This CDR3 comprises 17 residues. The CDR3 DNA reads TGTGCCAGCTCACCAAATATGGACAGACCCGGTAATGAAAAACTGTTTTTT. Translating gives CASSPNMDRPGNEKLFF. The variable domain in full, completed from reference TRBV18 and TRBJ1-4, reads NAGVMQNPRHLVRRRGQEARLRCSPMKGHSHVYWYRQLPEEGLKFMVYLQKENIIDESGMPKERFSAEFPKEGPSILRIQQVVRGDSAAYFCASSPNMDRPGNEKLFFGSGTQLSVL.

The rearrangement links TRBV10-3 to TRBJ2-1; 8 nucleotides match TRBD2. Germline CDR1 and CDR2: ENHRY and SYGVKD. The CDR3 extends over 16 amino acids. V lost 2 bases to trimming and J lost 0 bases; unmatched junction nucleotides: 3. CDR3 amino acids: CAISELAGSSYNEQFF. Written as DNA, the CDR3 is TGTGCCATCAGTGAGCTAGCGGGCAGCTCCTACAATGAGCAGTTCTTC.

This chain connects TRBV7-8 to TRBJ2-3; 11 nucleotides match TRBD2. The CDR3 covers 17 residues. V lost 4 bases, J lost 3 bases, and 9 bases stayed unmatched. Germline-derived CDR1 and CDR2 are SGHVS and FQNEAQ. CDR3 sequence reads: CASSSLRTSGGTDTQYF. DNA of the CDR3: TGTGCCAGCAGCTCTCTAAGAACTAGCGGGGGAACAGATACGCAGTATTTT.

The V gene is TRBV7-9, the J gene TRBJ2-1, with 11 bases that match TRBD2. Germline V gene lookup returns CDR1 SEHNR and CDR2 FQNEAQ (reference sequence). This CDR3 region has 16 residues. Unmatched junction bases numbered 7, after V lost 5 bases and J lost 4 bases. The CDR3 reads CASSPPGTSGYNEQFF. Here the CDR3 DNA reads TGTGCCAGCAGCCCTCCCGGGACTAGCGGTTACAATGAGCAGTTCTTC. Together with reference TRBV7-9 and TRBJ2-1, the CDR3 gives the full variable domain: DTGVSQNPRHKITKRGQNVTFRCDPISEHNRLYWYRQTLGQGPEFLTYFQNEAQLEKSRLLSDRFSAERPKGSFSTLEIQRTEQGDSAMYLCASSPPGTSGYNEQFFGPGTRLTVL.

This chain links TRBV27 with TRBJ1-2; 9 nucleotides align to TRBD1. Trimming took 10 bases from V and 4 from J; bases not matched to a gene: 10. The CDR3 is made up of 14 amino acids. Germline loops: CDR1 MNHEY, CDR2 SMNVEV (reference sequence). The CDR3 sequence: CATRPGTGTYGYTF. As DNA, the CDR3 is TGTGCCACCAGGCCCGGGACAGGGACCTATGGCTACACCTTC.

V usage is TRBV10-1 and J usage is TRBJ1-4; D gene ambiguous. The germline V gene encodes CDR1 WNHNN and CDR2 SYGVQD (reference sequence). V lost 6 bases and J 3 bases, leaving 8 bases between the germline ends. The CDR3 contains 13 residues. The CDR3 sequence is CASSSSPNEKLFF. CDR3 nucleotides: TGCGCCAGCAGCTCCAGTCCTAATGAAAAACTGTTTTTT.

The chain is built from TRBV24-1 and TRBJ2-3; TRBD2 might be the D (6 bases). Deletions cut 5 bases from V and 5 bases from J, with 10 bases between. CDR3 length: 13 amino acids. Germline values: CDR1 KGHDR, CDR2 SFDVKD. CDR3 coding DNA: TGTGCCACCAGTGTGGTGGGGGGAGATACGCAGTATTTT. Translating gives CATSVVGGDTQYF.

The J gene is TRBJ2-7, the V gene TRBV9, with TRBD1 matching over 10 bases. CDR1 is SGDLS, CDR2 YYNGEE, per germline. CDR3 length: 14 amino acids. V trimming: 3 bases; J trimming: 4 bases; junction bases outside the gene matches: 4. The CDR3 here is CASSAGQGTYEQYF. DNA of the CDR3: TGTGCCAGCAGCGCGGGACAGGGGACTTACGAGCAGTACTTC.

This chain uses TRBV30 with TRBJ1-2; D not resolved. CDR1 and CDR2 (germline): GTSNPN, SVGIG (reference sequence). V lost 4 bases and J lost 4, with 13 bases in between. CDR3 length: 13 amino acids. The CDR3 nucleotides are TGTGCCTGGACCGGAGGCTTGCTCTATGGCTACACCTTC. Residues: CAWTGGLLYGYTF.

The rearrangement links TRBV25-1 to TRBJ2-2; D is undetermined. This CDR3 comprises 14 residues. Looked up from germline, CDR1 is MGHDK and CDR2 is SYGVNS. V was clipped by 2 bases and J by 3 bases, with 7 bases between them. The DNA of the CDR3 is TGTGCCAGCAGTGAAGCAGGATACACCGGGGAGCTGTTTTTT. This sequence encodes CASSEAGYTGELFF.

This clone was counted between two and nine times. The chain uses TRBV5-5 and TRBJ1-3; D is perhaps TRBD1 (5 bases). Trimming took 0 bases from V and 3 from J, leaving 16 bases between them. Germline V CDR1 and CDR2: SGHKS, YYEKEE (reference sequence). The CDR3 length is 17 residues. Written as DNA, the CDR3 is TGTGCCAGCAGCTTGGAGGGGCAGAAGACGGTTGGAAACACCATATATTTT. This gives the protein CASSLEGQKTVGNTIYF.

The gene calls are TRBV5-1 and TRBJ2-3, with unresolved D. V was cut by 1 base and J by 7 bases, with 4 bases left in between. This CDR3 comprises 11 residues. Germline V gene sequence: CDR1 SGHRS, CDR2 YFSETQ. The CDR3 spells CASSLLNTQYF. CDR3 DNA: TGCGCCAGCAGCTTGCTAAATACGCAGTATTTT.

The rearrangement uses TRBV7-3 and TRBJ2-3; 10 bases map to TRBD2. This CDR3 comprises 18 residues. The V and J ends lost 5 bases and 4 bases, in that order; junction bases with no gene match: 15. Looked up from germline, CDR1 is SGHTA and CDR2 is FQGTGA. This CDR3 reads CASSPLGLGTSVPDTQYF. DNA for the CDR3: TGTGCCAGCAGCCCCCTCGGCCTGGGGACTAGCGTTCCAGATACGCAGTATTTT.

This chain joins TRBV6-5 and TRBJ2-5; possible D gene TRBD1, 5 bases. Trimming stripped 6 bases from V and 0 bases from J, with 5 bases between. There are 12 residues in the CDR3. CDR1 and CDR2 from the germline V gene are MNHEY and SVGAGI. CDR3 sequence: CASRGDQETQYF. The DNA for the CDR3 is TGTGCCAGCAGAGGGGACCAAGAGACCCAGTACTTC.

This clone was observed a few times. The chain has TRBV27 and TRBJ1-2, with 8 bases that match TRBD1. Germline loops: CDR1 MNHEY, CDR2 SMNVEV (reference sequence). V gave up 6 bases and J gave up 0 bases; unmatched junction bases: 6. The CDR3 contains 15 residues. The CDR3 protein is CASSRWTGPNYGYTF. CDR3 nucleotides: TGTGCCAGCAGCCGATGGACAGGGCCTAACTATGGCTACACCTTC.

The chain has TRBV19 and TRBJ2-7; 8 bases match TRBD1. The V segment lost 6 bases and the J segment 2 bases; nucleotides outside the gene matches: 6. The CDR3 totals 14 residues. Germline V CDR1 and CDR2: LNHDA, SQIVND (reference sequence). CDR3 amino acids: CASRRAGGTYEQYF. Written as DNA, the CDR3 is TGTGCCAGTAGAAGAGCAGGGGGCACCTACGAGCAGTACTTC.

The V gene is TRBV2, the J gene TRBJ2-7, with TRBD1 matching 8 bases. This CDR3 is built from 15 residues. Trimming took 6 bases from V and 3 from J; bases not matched to a gene: 10. Per the germline V gene, CDR1 is SNHLY and CDR2 is FYNNEI. The CDR3 reads CASRKDRGRDYEQYF. The CDR3 coding sequence is TGTGCCAGCAGAAAAGACAGGGGAAGGGACTACGAGCAGTACTTC.

The rearrangement joins TRBV3-1 (or the pseudogene TRBV3-2) to TRBJ2-1, with 9 bases aligning to TRBD2. The V gene end was trimmed by 10 bases and the J gene end by 6 bases; junction bases not matched to a gene: 13. CDR1 is LGHDT and CDR2 is YNNKEL in the germline V gene (reference sequence). This CDR3 region has 15 residues. For the CDR3, the DNA is TGTGCCACCTCGCTGGCGGGGGGGCCTGGCAATGAGCAGTTCTTC. This codes for CATSLAGGPGNEQFF.